The 20 T cell receptor beta chains given below trace back to one sample, sequenced in a study of radiation and T cells in renal cell carcinoma. Specified time point: baseline pretreatment blood. Treatment noted: 15 Gy SBRT to primary tumor, nephrectomy 4 weeks later. TCRdb keeps only in-frame clones here, not all; method: immunoSEQ multiplex PCR. The sample lists tens of thousands of clones; around 72% were seen once. This material consisted of blood, taken from a patient whose treatment included radiotherapy and nephrectomy. Source of these receptors: a man in his sixties with renal cell carcinoma.

V gene TRBV7-2 combines with J gene TRBJ1-5; tentative D call: TRBD1 (6 bases). Germline loops: CDR1 SGHTA, CDR2 FQGNSA. With 3 bases removed from V and 2 bases from J, the gap between germline ends came to 14 bases. This CDR3 comprises 16 residues. The CDR3 here is CASSLGANPRNQPQHF. In nucleotides, the CDR3 is TGTGCCAGCAGCTTGGGGGCCAATCCCCGCAATCAGCCCCAGCATTTT.

This clone was counted between two and nine times. The CDR3 nucleotides are TGCGCCAGCAGCCAAGAAGGGGGGCAGGGTCCTGAAGCTTTCTTT. It translates to CASSQEGGQGPEAFF. This chain links TRBV4-1 with TRBJ1-1; D might be TRBD1 (6 bases). The CDR3 runs to 15 residues. Trimming removed 0 bases from V and 6 bases from J, with 14 bases in between. Germline CDR1 reads MGHRA; CDR2 reads YSYEKL.

V is TRBV15 and J is TRBJ2-1; tentatively, D is TRBD2 (6 bases). The length of the CDR3 is 17 residues. Germline V gene data show CDR1 as LNHNV and CDR2 as YYDKDF (reference sequence). The ends were cut back, 0 bases at V and 6 bases at J, with 18 bases in the middle. CDR3 loop: CATSRDSGTHVANEQFF. CDR3 coding DNA: TGTGCCACCAGCAGAGACTCCGGGACTCATGTGGCCAATGAGCAGTTCTTC.

This clone was detected only once. The chain uses TRBV6-1 and TRBJ2-3, with a tentative D call TRBD2 (6 bases). Germline V CDR1 and CDR2: MNHNS, SASEGT. The V end was cut by 6 bases, the J end by 1 base, with 8 bases between. The CDR3 spans 13 residues. CDR3 residues: CASRGGGTDTQYF. For the CDR3, the DNA is TGTGCCAGCAGGGGCGGGGGCACAGATACGCAGTATTTT.

V gene TRBV6-5 combines with J gene TRBJ1-1, with TRBD1 matching 7 bases. CDR1 MNHEY and CDR2 SVGAGI come from the germline V gene. After removal of 7 bases from V and 4 bases from J, the junction contained 6 bases not matched to a gene. CDR3 length equals 13 residues. The CDR3 coding sequence is TGTGCCAGCAAAAGGGGGCGGGGCACTGAAGCTTTCTTT. Protein product: CASKRGRGTEAFF.

Within the sample, this clone is medium-sized. V and J are TRBV7-3 and TRBJ2-3; D is unresolved. The CDR3 consists of 13 residues. Trimming took 1 base from V and 11 from J, leaving 13 bases between them. The germline CDR1 and CDR2 sequences are SGHTA and FQGTGA. CDR3 protein: CASSLNPRWEQYF. The CDR3 DNA reads as TGTGCCAGCAGCTTAAACCCCCGGTGGGAGCAGTATTTT.

V gene TRBV7-2 combines with J gene TRBJ2-3; possible D gene TRBD1, 5 bases. V was pared by 5 bases and J by 1 base, with 16 bases between. Germline loops: CDR1 SGHTA, CDR2 FQGNSA. The CDR3 contains 16 residues. The CDR3 sequence is CASSVLGALGTDTQYF. The CDR3 DNA reads TGTGCCAGCAGCGTGCTAGGGGCTCTGGGCACAGATACGCAGTATTTT.

The chain carries TRBV6-5 and TRBJ1-5; 8 nucleotides align to TRBD1. The trim removed 5 bases at V and 7 bases at J, leaving 7 bases unmatched. CDR1 MNHEY and CDR2 SVGAGI come from the germline V gene. The CDR3 is 14 amino acids. The CDR3 DNA follows: TGTGCCAGCAGTCTCGACAGGGGTGGACAGCCCCAGCATTTT. Translation gives CASSLDRGGQPQHF.

The V call is TRBV10-3, the J call TRBJ2-5, with D possibly matching TRBD2 (6 bases). The J call is uncertain, as TRBJ2-7 better fits the DNA end. Germline lookup yields CDR1 ENHRY and CDR2 SYGVKD. CDR3 length equals 13 residues. CDR3 DNA sequence: TGTGCCGCGGGGCCGGGCAGACCCTACGAGCAGTACTTC. Amino acid sequence: CAAGPGRPYEQYF.

The V call is TRBV5-8, the J call TRBJ2-1, with TRBD2 matching over 7 bases. CDR1 and CDR2 from the germline V gene are SGHTS and YDEGEE. V lost 3 bases to trimming and J lost 8 bases; unmatched junction nucleotides: 20. CDR3 length equals 18 residues. The CDR3 protein is CASSSRGVAGFALYEQFF. For the CDR3, the DNA is TGTGCCAGCAGCTCCCGTGGGGTAGCGGGCTTTGCTTTGTATGAGCAGTTCTTC. The variable domain in full, with the rest retrieved from reference TRBV5-8 and TRBJ2-1, is EAGVTQSPTHLIKTRGQQATLRCSPISGHTSVYWYQQALGLGLQFLLWYDEGEERNRGNFPPRFSGRQFPNYSSELNVNALELEDSALYLCASSSRGVAGFALYEQFFGPGTRLTVL.

In its sample, this clone was seen once. V is TRBV11-3 and J is TRBJ2-6; TRBD2 matches at 10 bases. Germline CDR1 and CDR2: SGHNT and YENEEA. The ends lost 8 bases at V and 3 bases at J; junction bases unmatched: 7. CDR3 length: 16 residues. The CDR3 sequence is CASLSGRAGGANVLTF. The CDR3 DNA reads TGTGCCAGCTTAAGCGGGAGGGCCGGTGGGGCCAACGTCCTGACTTTC.

The J gene is TRBJ1-4, the V gene TRBV9, with TRBD1 matching 8 bases. The CDR3 totals 14 residues. The germline gives CDR1 SGDLS, CDR2 YYNGEE. V lost 4 bases and J lost 8; bases outside the gene matches: 7. The DNA for the CDR3 is TGTGCCAGCAGCTTCGGACAGGGTGGGGAAAAACTGTTTTTT. This encodes CASSFGQGGEKLFF.

J is TRBJ2-1 and V is TRBV7-8, with D possibly matching TRBD1 (5 bases). Trimming shortened V by 1 base and J by 0 bases, and 7 bases separated the two germline ends. CDR3 size: 15 residues. Germline loops: CDR1 SGHVS, CDR2 FQNEAQ. CDR3 nucleotides: TGTGCCAGCAGCTTAGGGCAGGGCTCCTACAATGAGCAGTTCTTC. It is translated as CASSLGQGSYNEQFF.

The gene calls are TRBV2 and TRBJ1-4, with D perhaps TRBD1 (5 bases). V lost 3 bases to trimming and J lost 0 bases, with 11 bases between them. Germline loops: CDR1 SNHLY, CDR2 FYNNEI. This CDR3 has 16 residues. The CDR3 DNA is TGTGCCAGCAGTGACCTCAGGGCTGCAACTAATGAAAAACTGTTTTTT. Translated, it gives CASSDLRAATNEKLFF.

CDR3 in amino acids: CASSDPSAPATNEKLFF. The CDR3 DNA reads as TGTGCCAGCAGCGACCCTTCGGCCCCCGCAACTAATGAAAAACTGTTTTTT. The chain combines TRBV7-2 with TRBJ1-4; D is unresolved. Germline lookup yields CDR1 SGHTA and CDR2 FQGNSA. Trimming shortened V by 5 bases and J by 0 bases, and 16 bases separated the two germline ends. The CDR3 is 17 amino acids.

The CDR3 coding sequence is TGCAGCGTTGGTGCGGACTCCCCCGGGGAGCTGTTTTTT. Protein product: CSVGADSPGELFF. The chain carries TRBV29-1 and TRBJ2-2; D possibly corresponds to TRBD2 (5 bases). Trimming removed 4 bases at V and 6 bases at J, with 12 bases between. This CDR3 comprises 13 residues. Germline CDR1 is SQVTM and CDR2 is ANQGSEA.

On this clone itself: Other DNA sequences in this sample translate to the same CDR3. The chain employs TRBV30 and TRBJ1-3, with D hard to call. This CDR3 region has 15 residues. V was cut by 2 bases and J by 0 bases, with 11 bases left in between. The germline gives CDR1 GTSNPN, CDR2 SVGIG (reference sequence). The CDR3 nucleotides read TGTGCCTGGAGTCAACCCAGGAGCTCTGGAAACACCATATATTTT. It is translated as CAWSQPRSSGNTIYF.

This chain connects TRBV5-6 to TRBJ1-2; a weak D match, TRBD1 (5 bases). CDR3 size: 14 residues. Germline assignment: CDR1 SGHDT and CDR2 YYEEEE. Trimming removed 5 bases from V and 4 bases from J, with 15 bases in between. This chain's CDR3 is CASSPGEGLYGYTF. CDR3 nucleotides: TGTGCCAGCAGTCCCGGGGAGGGGCTCTATGGCTACACCTTC.

Notes on this clone: In the same sample, other DNA sequences code for this CDR3. The chain joins TRBV18 to TRBJ2-5; tentative D call: TRBD1 (5 bases). V lost 2 bases, J lost 1 base, and 5 bases lay in between. The CDR3 covers 13 residues. The V gene's germline CDR1 is KGHSH and CDR2 LQKENI. CDR3 in amino acids: CASSPGAQETQYF. The CDR3 DNA sequence: TGTGCCAGCTCACCAGGGGCCCAAGAGACCCAGTACTTC.

The genes are TRBV19 and TRBJ1-2, with D perhaps TRBD1 (5 bases). Germline values: CDR1 LNHDA, CDR2 SQIVND (reference sequence). CDR3 length: 13 residues. Trimming removed 5 bases from V and 8 bases from J, with 15 bases in between. The CDR3 DNA reads TGTGCCAGTAGTCCAATGGCGGGGGAGGGCTACACCTTC. Translation gives CASSPMAGEGYTF. The full variable domain, in which reference TRBV19 and TRBJ1-2 provide the parts outside the CDR3, is DGGITQSPKYLFRKEGQNVTLSCEQNLNHDAMYWYRQDPGQGLRLIYYSQIVNDFQKGDIAEGYSVSREKKESFPLTVTSAQKNPTAFYLCASSPMAGEGYTFGSGTRLTVV.